One T cell receptor (beta chain) is described in this entry. Study processing details: Amplification of reference gene primers was used by the study to estimate nucleated cell counts. Sequencing was performed with immunoSEQ multiplex PCR; in TCRdb, only in-frame clones are kept and a portion is missing. V and J calls and clone size are as listed in that table; D and trimming were resolved from the DNA. The table records some 400,000 clones, 81% of them present only once. Trimming pared 3 bases from V and 6 bases from J, leaving 11 bases between. The germline V gene encodes CDR1 KGHSH and CDR2 LQKENI. CDR3 length: 13 amino acids. The sample originates from a study of blood T cell repertoires in COVID-19. The overall study: Researchers got acute and convalescent COVID-19 samples from the United States, Italy and Spain.

The rearrangement links TRBV18 to TRBJ1-1; D is ambiguous. This clonotype was obtained from a human donor with acute or convalescent COVID-19. The donor label of this sample is uncertain. Input material: peripheral blood. DNA for the CDR3: TGTGCCAGCTCACCCCGTGAGGGCGCTGAAGCTTTCTTT. It is translated as CASSPREGAEAFF.